This paragraph reports one TCR beta chain. Its antigen is currently unknown. Relapse was seen in all patients after autologous stem cell transplantation, and brentuximab vedotin exposure was variable. Complete response, partial response or progressive disease were the best responses. The sample is drawn from a study of PD-1 blockade in classical Hodgkin lymphoma. Study results and caveats: Complete responders possessed baseline diversity comparable to newly diagnosed patients. When nivolumab was started under 1 year after ASCT, patients were excluded. A significant rise in TCR diversity by C4D1 was seen for CD4+ but not CD8+ cells.

CDR3 length: 20 amino acids. The germline gives CDR1 SGHRS, CDR2 YFSETQ. V was pared by 0 bases and J by 1 base, with 10 bases of the junction left unmatched. Profiled with immunoSEQ multiplex PCR; TCRdb holds only in-frame clones, not every one. The sample has around 58,000 clones, about nine tenths seen once; the top ten hold about 8.8%. The specimen comprised peripheral blood mononuclear cells (PBMCs), sampled at baseline. V gene TRBV5-1 combines with J gene TRBJ2-3; 14 nucleotides line up with TRBD2. The sequence derives from a human donor with classical Hodgkin lymphoma. The CDR3 DNA follows: TGCGCCAGCAGCTTGGGACTAGCGGGAGGGTTCTCTGGAGGCACAGATACGCAGTATTTT. Translation: CASSLGLAGGFSGGTDTQYF.